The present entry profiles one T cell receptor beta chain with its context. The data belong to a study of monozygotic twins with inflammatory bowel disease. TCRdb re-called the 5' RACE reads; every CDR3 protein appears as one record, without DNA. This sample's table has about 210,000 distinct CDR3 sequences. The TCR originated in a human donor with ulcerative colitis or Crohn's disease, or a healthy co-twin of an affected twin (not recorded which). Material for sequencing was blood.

The CDR3 protein is CASSPVGFSNEKLFF. The chain couples TRBV7-9 to TRBJ1-4. CDR3 size: 15 residues. Germline-derived CDR1 and CDR2 are SEHNR and FQNEAQ (reference sequence).